In this sample, the clone carrying this T cell receptor (beta chain) turned up a few times. Its antigen remains unknown. Then a second PCR, running about 7 to 11 cycles, was carried out with a sample-barcoded 5' primer and a J-beta primer mix. The template-switch adaptor, which had 12 random nucleotides, put a tag on each cDNA molecule. TCRdb passed the 5' RACE reads through MiXCR, listing each CDR3 protein once. Among hundreds of thousands of distinct CDR3 sequences, approximately 21% were seen once, and the ten largest hold roughly 3.6%. The data were taken from a study of blood T cells in healthy people across ages. V gave up 4 bases and J gave up 7 bases, with 11 bases separating them. From germline, CDR1 is LGHDT and CDR2 YNNKEL (reference sequence). CDR3 length: 13 amino acids. Study observations and caveats: When set beside aged donors, long-lived donors presented more naive CD4+ cells and higher diversity. Estimated diversity that came from one million T cells was considered an underestimate.

The source of this sequence is a man aged 70-80 years in good health. Sequenced input: blood. This chain uses TRBV3-1 with TRBJ2-1; D gene unclear. CDR3 protein: CASSPRALNEQFF. The CDR3 coding sequence is TGTGCCAGCAGCCCGCGCGCGCTGAATGAGCAGTTCTTC.